These 8 T cell receptor beta chains were all obtained from the same sample, sequenced in a study of cytomegalovirus exposure and HLA in healthy donors. Some clones are missing from TCRdb's copy, which holds only in-frame ones; the method was immunoSEQ multiplex PCR. The table shows 300,000 or so clones, with over 75% occurring only once. Source material: PBMCs. The receptors here all came from a man aged 25-45 years in good health and CMV-seronegative.

This chain uses TRBV18 with TRBJ2-5; D gene uncertain. The CDR3 sequence is 12 residues long. V was shortened by 8 bases and J by 5 bases, with 12 bases between the two germline ends. Per germline, CDR1 KGHSH and CDR2 LQKENI. DNA of the CDR3: TGTGCCAGCACGCCGAGTTTGGAGACCCAGTACTTC. This encodes CASTPSLETQYF.

The chain combines TRBV7-8 with TRBJ2-7; possible D gene TRBD2, 6 bases. CDR1 SGHVS and CDR2 FQNEAQ come from the germline V gene. Trimming left V 5 bases short and J 5 bases short, with 19 bases between. The CDR3 contains 15 residues. The CDR3 region has the DNA TGTGCCAGCAGCCCCTTACCCGCGGGGTATAACGAGCAGTACTTC. It codes for CASSPLPAGYNEQYF.

The chain is built from TRBV5-5 and TRBJ1-2; D remains ambiguous. CDR1 is SGHKS and CDR2 is YYEKEE in the germline V gene (reference sequence). The germline V and J ends were trimmed by 0 bases and 0 bases, with 6 bases remaining between them. The CDR3 is 14 residues long. The CDR3 sequence is CASSLGPANYGYTF. CDR3 DNA: TGTGCCAGCAGCTTGGGTCCAGCTAACTATGGCTACACCTTC.

A single count supports this clone. The chain combines TRBV2 with TRBJ1-1, with 7 positions matching TRBD1. The CDR3 extends over 16 amino acids. After removal of 7 bases from V and 4 bases from J, the junction contained 15 bases not matched to a gene. CDR1 is SNHLY and CDR2 is FYNNEI in the germline V gene. DNA for the CDR3: TGTGCCAGCATGGAGACAGGGTATGTAGGCGGCACTGAAGCTTTCTTT. Protein sequence: CASMETGYVGGTEAFF.

This chain joins TRBV7-9 and TRBJ2-7, with 8 nucleotides matching TRBD2. Trimming at V came to 5 bases and at J to 4 bases, leaving 7 bases not matched to a gene. Germline V gene lookup returns CDR1 SEHNR and CDR2 FQNEAQ (reference sequence). The CDR3 extends over 14 amino acids. CDR3 bases: TGTGCCAGCAGCATAGGACTAGCAGCATACGAGCAGTACTTC. Protein sequence: CASSIGLAAYEQYF. Filled out from reference TRBV7-9 and TRBJ2-7, the complete variable domain reads DTGVSQNPRHKITKRGQNVTFRCDPISEHNRLYWYRQTLGQGPEFLTYFQNEAQLEKSRLLSDRFSAERPKGSFSTLEIQRTEQGDSAMYLCASSIGLAAYEQYFGPGTRLTVT.

The J gene is TRBJ1-6, the V gene TRBV2; D perhaps matches TRBD1 (6 bases). The germline V and J ends were trimmed by 7 bases and 2 bases, with 12 bases remaining between them. CDR1 SNHLY and CDR2 FYNNEI come from the germline V gene. This CDR3 region has 15 residues. CDR3 bases: TGTGCCAGCAAGGGGGGGGGTACCTATAATTCACCCCTCCACTTT. It specifies CASKGGGTYNSPLHF.

The chain has TRBV2 and TRBJ1-5, with 7 bases lining up with TRBD1. From germline, CDR1 is SNHLY and CDR2 FYNNEI. J lost 1 base, V lost 4 bases, and 7 bases had no gene match. This CDR3 comprises 16 residues. The CDR3, as DNA: TGTGCCAGCAGTGTCCAGGGGGGTTGGAGCAATCAGCCCCAGCATTTT. Its protein product is CASSVQGGWSNQPQHF.

The V call is TRBV19, the J call TRBJ1-6, with 7 positions matching TRBD1. The CDR3 loop spans 15 amino acids. Germline assignment: CDR1 LNHDA and CDR2 SQIVND (reference sequence). Trimming at V came to 2 bases and at J to 2 bases, leaving 0 bases not matched to a gene. For the CDR3, the DNA is TGTGCCAGTAGTATACAGGGGGCCTATAATTCACCCCTCCACTTT. Its protein is CASSIQGAYNSPLHF.